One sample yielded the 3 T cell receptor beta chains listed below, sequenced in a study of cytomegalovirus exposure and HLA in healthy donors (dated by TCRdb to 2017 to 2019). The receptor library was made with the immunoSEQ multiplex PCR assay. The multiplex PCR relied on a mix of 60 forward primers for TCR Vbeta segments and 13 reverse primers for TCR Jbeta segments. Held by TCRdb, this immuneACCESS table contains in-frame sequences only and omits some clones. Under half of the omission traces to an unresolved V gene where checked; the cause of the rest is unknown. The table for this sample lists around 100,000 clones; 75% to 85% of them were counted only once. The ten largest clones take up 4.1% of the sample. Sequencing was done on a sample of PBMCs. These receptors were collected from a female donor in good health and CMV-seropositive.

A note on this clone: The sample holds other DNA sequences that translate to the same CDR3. This chain's CDR3 is CASSIVAGSYNEQFF. For the CDR3, the DNA is TGTGCCAGTAGTATAGTTGCAGGATCCTACAATGAGCAGTTCTTC. The chain combines TRBV19 with TRBJ2-1, with D hard to call. Germline CDR1 is LNHDA and CDR2 is SQIVND (reference sequence). Trimming shortened V by 1 base and J by 1 base, and 8 bases separated the two germline ends. The CDR3 length is 15 residues.

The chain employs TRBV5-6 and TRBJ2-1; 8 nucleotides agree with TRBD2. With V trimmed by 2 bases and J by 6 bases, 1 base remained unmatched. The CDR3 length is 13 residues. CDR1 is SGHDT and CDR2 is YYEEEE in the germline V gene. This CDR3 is CASSFGTSNEQFF. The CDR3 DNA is TGTGCCAGCAGCTTTGGGACTAGCAATGAGCAGTTCTTC.

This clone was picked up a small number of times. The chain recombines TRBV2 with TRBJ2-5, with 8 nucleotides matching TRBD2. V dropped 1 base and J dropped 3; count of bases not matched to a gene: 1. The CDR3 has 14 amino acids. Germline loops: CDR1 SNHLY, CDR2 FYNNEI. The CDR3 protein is CASSEVAGKETQYF. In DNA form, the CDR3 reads TGTGCCAGCAGTGAAGTAGCGGGGAAAGAGACCCAGTACTTC.